The TCR beta chain described here comes from a study of human T cells and chemical hapten exposure. The overall study: TCR yields per sample varied, mainly owing to small pooled library volume differences. Study findings and constraints: The number of TCRs over 1 in 1000 frequency stayed unchanged after DPC.

Points on this clonotype: The antigen remains undetermined.

Per the original data handling: Individual samples carried between about 23,224 and 750,000 TCRs, with about 88,000 as the median. TCRdb re-analysed the RACE reads in MiXCR, keeping a single row per CDR3 protein. It is TCRdb's table, rather than the study itself, that gives the V and J calls and clone size. The sample includes roughly 100,000 distinct CDR3 sequences, about 8.7% of them seen just once. Specified time point: healthy volunteer bleed at 2 weeks. Unfractionated whole blood served as the source for total RNA extraction. Germline V lookup: CDR1 SQVTM, CDR2 ANQGSEA. CDR3 size: 14 residues. The V gene lost 1 base and the J gene lost 1 base, with 10 bases spanning the gap.

The sequence was obtained from a female donor in good health. Some clones in this sample may be carry-over from other donors' samples. The rearrangement joins TRBV29-1 to TRBJ1-2; D not resolved. Sequenced sample: whole blood. The CDR3 region is CSVEGSASNYGYTF. The CDR3 nucleotides read TGCAGCGTTGAAGGATCAGCCAGTAACTATGGCTACACCTTC.